The next 10 T cell receptor beta chains were all read from a single sample in a study of immune cell composition in non-small cell lung cancer. This table comes from immunoSEQ multiplex PCR, and its TCRdb copy is limited to in-frame clones, with some not included. The data show about 2,500 clones, 60% to 80% seen once. Normal lung was taken at the farthest possible site, at least 3 cm from tumour. The sequenced material came from non-adjacent lung tissue. The receptor set was obtained from a human donor with non-small cell lung cancer.

In DNA form, the CDR3 reads TGTGCCAGCAATTTACCGGGTGGTGAGCAGTTCTTC. Translating gives CASNLPGGEQFF. V usage is TRBV6-5 and J usage is TRBJ2-1, with unresolved D. The germline V gene encodes CDR1 MNHEY and CDR2 SVGAGI. Between the trimmed V and J ends, which lost 7 bases and 9 bases, there was a span of 13 bases. There are 12 residues in the CDR3.

The chain has TRBV30 and TRBJ2-1; D is perhaps TRBD2 (6 bases). With 3 bases removed from V and 8 bases from J, the gap between germline ends came to 14 bases. CDR1 and CDR2 from the germline V gene are GTSNPN and SVGIG (reference sequence). The CDR3 loop spans 13 amino acids. DNA of the CDR3: TGTGCCTGGAGAAGGAGCGGGCTTGATGAGCAGTTCTTC. Translating gives CAWRRSGLDEQFF. Full variable domain (remainder filled in from reference TRBV30 and TRBJ2-1): SQTIHQWPATLVQPVGSPLSLECTVEGTSNPNLYWYRQAAGRGLQLLFYSVGIGQISSEVPQNLSASRPQDRQFILSSKKLLLSDSGFYLCAWRRSGLDEQFFGPGTRLTVL.

The V call is TRBV5-1, the J call TRBJ1-6; 10 nucleotides agree with TRBD1. V lost 0 bases, J lost 7 bases, and 4 bases stayed unmatched. Germline V gene lookup returns CDR1 SGHRS and CDR2 YFSETQ. CDR3 length: 16 amino acids. The CDR3 DNA reads TGCGCCAGCAGCTTGGAAGCGGGACAGGGGAATTCACCCCTCCACTTT. Its protein is CASSLEAGQGNSPLHF.

The V and J genes are TRBV5-1 and TRBJ2-1; D is perhaps TRBD2 (7 bases). V shed 4 bases and J shed 3 bases, with 17 bases lying between them. The germline V gene has CDR1 SGHRS and CDR2 YFSETQ. This CDR3 has 16 residues. CDR3: CASSQGGGSHYNEQFF. The CDR3 coding sequence is TGCGCCAGCAGCCAAGGGGGGGGCTCCCACTACAATGAGCAGTTCTTC. The full variable domain, in which reference TRBV5-1 and TRBJ2-1 provide the parts outside the CDR3, is KAGVTQTPRYLIKTRGQQVTLSCSPISGHRSVSWYQQTPGQGLQFLFEYFSETQRNKGNFPGRFSGRQFSNSRSEMNVSTLELGDSALYLCASSQGGGSHYNEQFFGPGTRLTVL.

V gene TRBV6-6 combines with J gene TRBJ1-1; 12 bases are shared with TRBD1. CDR1 MNHNY and CDR2 SVGAGI come from the germline V gene (reference sequence). The J segment lost 6 bases and the V segment lost 0 bases, leaving 2 bases of the junction unmatched. This CDR3 comprises 15 residues. The CDR3 DNA reads as TGTGCCAGCAGTTACTCGGGACAGGGGGCTTCTGAAGCTTTCTTT. This sequence encodes CASSYSGQGASEAFF.

This clone was observed a handful of times. The chain has TRBV6-9 and TRBJ1-3, with 9 bases matching TRBD1. V was pared by 7 bases and J by 3 bases, with 7 bases of the junction left unmatched. The CDR3 is made up of 15 amino acids. Germline CDR1 reads MNHGY; CDR2 reads SVAAGI. CDR3 sequence (DNA): TGTGCCAGCACTAGGACAGGGGAGGGTGGAAACACCATATATTTT. It translates to CASTRTGEGGNTIYF.

The chain couples TRBV10-3 to TRBJ2-7; 7 bases are a match to TRBD1. The CDR3 contains 13 residues. V lost 7 bases to trimming and J lost 6 bases; unmatched junction nucleotides: 9. From germline, CDR1 is ENHRY and CDR2 SYGVKD. The CDR3 loop reads CAITETGRPEQYF. CDR3 coding DNA: TGTGCCATCACAGAGACAGGGCGCCCCGAGCAGTACTTC.

CDR3: CASTLLAGEPTDTQYF. The CDR3, as DNA: TGTGCCAGCACCTTACTAGCGGGGGAACCCACAGATACGCAGTATTTT. This chain joins TRBV27 and TRBJ2-3, with 11 nucleotides matching TRBD2. V lost 7 bases and J lost 2; bases outside the gene matches: 8. The CDR3 is made up of 16 amino acids. Germline CDR1 reads MNHEY; CDR2 reads SMNVEV (reference sequence).

The J gene is TRBJ1-1, the V gene TRBV28; D ambiguous. The V gene's germline CDR1 is MDHEN and CDR2 SYDVKM. The CDR3 runs 15 residues. The V gene lost 2 bases and the J gene lost 2 bases, with 12 bases spanning the gap. CDR3 in amino acids: CASSLPQPGNTEAFF. The CDR3 DNA reads TGTGCCAGCAGTTTACCCCAGCCAGGTAACACTGAAGCTTTCTTT.

This rearrangement joins TRBV19 to TRBJ2-3; D might be TRBD2 (5 bases). This CDR3 is 12 amino acids long. Trimming removed 8 bases at V and 3 bases at J, with 9 bases between. Germline loops: CDR1 LNHDA, CDR2 SQIVND (reference sequence). CDR3 sequence: CASRGLTDTQYF. CDR3 nucleotides: TGTGCCAGTCGCGGACTTACAGATACGCAGTATTTT.